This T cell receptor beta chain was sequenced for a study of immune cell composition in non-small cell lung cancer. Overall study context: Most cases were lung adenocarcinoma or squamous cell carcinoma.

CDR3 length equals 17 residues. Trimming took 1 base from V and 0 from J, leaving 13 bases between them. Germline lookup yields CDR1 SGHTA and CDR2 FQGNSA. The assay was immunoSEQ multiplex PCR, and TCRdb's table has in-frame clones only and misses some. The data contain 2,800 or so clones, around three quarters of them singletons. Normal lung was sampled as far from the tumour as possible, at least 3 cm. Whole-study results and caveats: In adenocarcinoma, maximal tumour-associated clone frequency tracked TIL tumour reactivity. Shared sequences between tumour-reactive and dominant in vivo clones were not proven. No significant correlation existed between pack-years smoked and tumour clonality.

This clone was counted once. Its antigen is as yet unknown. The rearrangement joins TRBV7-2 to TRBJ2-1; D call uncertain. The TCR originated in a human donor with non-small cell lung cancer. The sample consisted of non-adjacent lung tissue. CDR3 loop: CASSLDPSPFSYNEQFF. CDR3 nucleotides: TGTGCCAGCAGCTTAGACCCCAGTCCCTTCTCCTACAATGAGCAGTTCTTC.